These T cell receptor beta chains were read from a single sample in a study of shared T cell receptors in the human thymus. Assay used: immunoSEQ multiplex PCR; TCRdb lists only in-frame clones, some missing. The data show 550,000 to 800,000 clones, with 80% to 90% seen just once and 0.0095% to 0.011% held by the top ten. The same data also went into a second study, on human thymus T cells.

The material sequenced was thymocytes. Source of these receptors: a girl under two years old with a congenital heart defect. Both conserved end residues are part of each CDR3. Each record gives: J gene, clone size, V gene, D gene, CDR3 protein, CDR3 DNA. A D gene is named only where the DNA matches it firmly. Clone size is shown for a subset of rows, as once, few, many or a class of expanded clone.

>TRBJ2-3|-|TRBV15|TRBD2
CATSRGTSGGDPLTDTQYF
TGTGCCACCAGCAGGGGGACTAGCGGGGGGGACCCCCTGACAGATACGCAGTATTTT
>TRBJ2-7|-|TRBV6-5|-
CASSRRPKGTYEQYF
TGTGCCAGCAGTAGACGACCGAAGGGGACCTACGAGCAGTACTTC
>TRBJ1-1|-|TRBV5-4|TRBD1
CASSLRRGTDTEAFF
TGTGCCAGCAGCTTGCGCCGTGGGACAGACACTGAAGCTTTCTTT
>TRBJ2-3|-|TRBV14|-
CASSRRTLRTDTQYF
TGTGCCAGCAGCCGCAGGACTCTGCGCACAGATACGCAGTATTTT
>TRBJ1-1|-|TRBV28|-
CASSLSGSGFF
TGTGCCAGCAGTTTATCAGGGTCCGGCTTCTTT
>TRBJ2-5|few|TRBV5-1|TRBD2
CASSLAWTSWETQYF
TGCGCCAGCAGCTTGGCTTGGACTAGTTGGGAGACCCAGTACTTC
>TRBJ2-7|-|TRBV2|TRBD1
CASSEALQGLGQDVEQYF
TGTGCCAGCAGTGAAGCGCTTCAGGGTTTGGGACAGGACGTCGAGCAGTACTTC
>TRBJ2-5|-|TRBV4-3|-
CASSLSLSQRLVQETQYF
TGCGCCAGCAGCCTCTCGCTCTCCCAAAGACTAGTCCAAGAGACCCAGTACTTC
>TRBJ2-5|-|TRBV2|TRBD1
CASGDRGFQETQYF
TGTGCCAGCGGGGACAGGGGATTCCAAGAGACCCAGTACTTC
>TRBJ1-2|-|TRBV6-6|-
CASSYLGGWGYGYTF
TGTGCCAGCAGTTACCTGGGGGGATGGGGCTATGGCTACACCTTC
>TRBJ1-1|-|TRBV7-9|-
CASSPQSPGSTEAFF
TGTGCCAGCAGCCCCCAGAGCCCTGGGAGCACTGAAGCTTTCTTT
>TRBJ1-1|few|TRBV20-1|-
CSAPDRLEAFF
TGCAGTGCCCCTGACAGGCTAGAAGCTTTCTTT
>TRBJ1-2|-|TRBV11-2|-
CASSQRDLGGYTF
TGTGCCAGCAGCCAGAGGGACTTAGGGGGCTACACCTTC
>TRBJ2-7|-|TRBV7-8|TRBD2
CASRPYGGAPYYEQYF
TGTGCCAGCAGGCCCTACGGGGGGGCCCCCTACTACGAGCAGTACTTC
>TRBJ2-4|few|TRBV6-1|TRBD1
CASSDFLKTGGSNIQYF
TGTGCCAGCAGTGACTTCTTAAAAACAGGGGGGTCAAACATTCAGTACTTC
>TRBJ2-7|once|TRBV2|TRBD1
CASSEELGTQGAPYEQYF
TGTGCCAGCAGTGAAGAATTGGGGACGCAGGGGGCCCCTTACGAGCAGTACTTC
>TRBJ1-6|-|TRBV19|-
CASRPRVREAYNSPLHF
TGTGCCAGTAGGCCTCGGGTCCGGGAAGCCTATAATTCACCCCTCCACTTT